This T cell receptor (beta chain) was captured by sequencing in a study of cytomegalovirus exposure and HLA in healthy donors. Some clones are missing from TCRdb's copy, which holds only in-frame ones; the method was immunoSEQ multiplex PCR. The sample gives tens of thousands of clones, 96% of which show up once; over 2% is in the top ten. Sequencing was carried out using PBMCs. The origin of this receptor is a man aged 18 to 30 in good health and CMV-seronegative.

The CDR3: CASSSFAWRQGNNQPQHF. The CDR3, as DNA: TGTGCCAGCAGTTCATTCGCCTGGCGACAGGGAAACAATCAGCCCCAGCATTTT. The chain is built from TRBV28 and TRBJ1-5, with 7 bases identical to TRBD1. With V trimmed by 4 bases and J by 3 bases, 15 bases remained unmatched. The CDR3 sequence is 18 residues long. CDR1 MDHEN and CDR2 SYDVKM come from the germline V gene. The full variable domain, rest sourced from reference TRBV28 and TRBJ1-5, is DVKVTQSSRYLVKRTGEKVFLECVQDMDHENMFWYRQDPGLGLRLIYFSYDVKMKEKGDIPEGYSVSREKKERFSLILESASTNQTSMYLCASSSFAWRQGNNQPQHFGDGTRLSIL.